This T cell receptor (beta chain) emerged from a study of control samples from healthy donors and cancer patients. This CDR3 has 14 amino acids. The germline CDR1 and CDR2 sequences are LGHDT and YNNKEL (reference sequence). V shed 4 bases and J shed 3 bases, with 12 bases lying between them. Generated by immunoSEQ multiplex PCR, the TCRdb table keeps only in-frame clones and is missing some. The sample includes about 44,000 clones, 70% to 90% of them seen just once. The sequencing input was PBMCs. The sequence came from a woman in her sixties or seventies with lung cancer. The chain recombines TRBV3-1 (or the pseudogene TRBV3-2) with TRBJ2-5; D may be TRBD2 (6 bases). The CDR3 region is CASSPKGGEETQYF. Written as DNA, the CDR3 is TGTGCCAGCAGCCCGAAGGGCGGGGAAGAGACCCAGTACTTC.